The 31 T cell receptor beta chains in this list originate from one sample, sequenced in a study of T cell clones after liver transplantation. The data were produced by immunoSEQ multiplex PCR, yet TCRdb's version contains in-frame clones alone and is incomplete. The sample includes 9,500 to 10,000 clones, over 60% of them seen just once. Here the sequenced sample was CD8+ T cells from blood, taken at the approximately 15-month timepoint. These receptors came from a human patient who received a liver transplant. Some T cells here may be from the graft donor.

This chain links TRBV28 with TRBJ2-7; 7 nucleotides align to TRBD2. The ends lost 5 bases at V and 3 bases at J; junction bases unmatched: 7. The CDR3 runs to 14 residues. Germline CDR1 MDHEN, CDR2 SYDVKM. The CDR3 DNA follows: TGTGCCAGCAGTCCACGAGCGGGGAACTACGAGCAGTACGTC. It is translated as CASSPRAGNYEQYV.

V and J are TRBV2 and TRBJ2-1; 7 bases match TRBD1. V shed 6 bases, J shed 7 bases, and the junction held 15 bases outside the gene matches. CDR1 and CDR2 (germline): SNHLY, FYNNEI. The CDR3 extends over 16 amino acids. Written as DNA, the CDR3 is TGTGCCAGCAGAGGAAAGACAGGGTTGGTTGCAAATGAGCAGTTCTTC. Amino acids: CASRGKTGLVANEQFF.

This clone was found once. The chain joins TRBV13 to TRBJ1-1; 10 bases map to TRBD1. V shed 5 bases, J shed 4 bases, and the junction held 4 bases outside the gene matches. The CDR3 sequence is 14 residues long. Per germline, CDR1 PRHDT and CDR2 FYEKMQ (reference sequence). CDR3 loop: CASSAWTGGTEAFF. As DNA, the CDR3 is TGTGCCAGCAGCGCCTGGACAGGGGGCACTGAAGCTTTCTTT.

Remarks on this clone: The same CDR3 also results from other DNA sequences found in this sample. The chain combines TRBV27 with TRBJ2-3; possible D gene TRBD2, 5 bases. The germline V gene has CDR1 MNHEY and CDR2 SMNVEV (reference sequence). The CDR3 consists of 15 residues. The V end was cut by 2 bases, the J end by 0 bases, with 9 bases between. CDR3 amino acids: CASSLTGISTDTQYF. CDR3 in DNA: TGTGCCAGCAGTTTAACCGGGATTAGCACAGATACGCAGTATTTT.

The V call is TRBV5-6, the J call TRBJ2-2; 8 bases map to TRBD1. The CDR3 sequence is 15 residues long. The V gene's germline CDR1 is SGHDT and CDR2 YYEEEE. V was pared by 3 bases and J by 2 bases, with 3 bases of the junction left unmatched. DNA for the CDR3: TGTGCCAGCAGCTCCGGGACAGGAAACACCGGGGAGCTGTTTTTT. Its translation: CASSSGTGNTGELFF.

This clone is judged medium-sized. V and J are TRBV27 and TRBJ2-2; TRBD1 matches at 7 bases. The CDR3 contains 16 residues. Germline V gives CDR1 MNHEY, CDR2 SMNVEV (reference sequence). J was trimmed by 2 bases and V by 1 base; bases with no gene match: 4. The CDR3 DNA reads TGTGCCAGCAGTTTATATCCAGGGGGAAACACCGGGGAGCTGTTTTTT. Protein: CASSLYPGGNTGELFF.

This clone was detected a few times. This chain joins TRBV5-6 and TRBJ2-2, with D perhaps matching TRBD1 (6 bases). Germline assignment: CDR1 SGHDT and CDR2 YYEEEE. CDR3 size: 16 residues. V was shortened by 0 bases and J by 6 bases, with 15 bases between the two germline ends. The CDR3 sequence is CASSLGTGILAGELFF. The DNA for the CDR3 is TGTGCCAGCAGCTTGGGAACAGGGATTTTGGCCGGGGAGCTGTTTTTT.

The chain recombines TRBV5-6 with TRBJ2-7; D perhaps matches TRBD1 (6 bases). Germline loops: CDR1 SGHDT, CDR2 YYEEEE. This CDR3 contains 14 residues. The V end lost 3 bases, the J end lost 2 bases, and 12 bases lay between the germline ends. In nucleotides, the CDR3 is TGTGCCAGCAGCTGGGAGACAGGACCCTACGAGCAGTACTTC. It encodes CASSWETGPYEQYF. Variable domain in full (rest from reference TRBV5-6 and TRBJ2-7): DAGVTQSPTHLIKTRGQQVTLRCSPKSGHDTVSWYQQALGQGPQFIFQYYEEEERQRGNFPDRFSGHQFPNYSSELNVNALLLGDSALYLCASSWETGPYEQYFGPGTRLTVT.

The chain uses TRBV28 and TRBJ2-2; D not certain. Deletions cut 1 base from V and 1 base from J, with 4 bases between. The CDR3 is 14 residues long. Germline V CDR1 and CDR2: MDHEN, SYDVKM. The DNA of the CDR3 is TGTGCCAGCAGTTTATTGGAGAACACCGGGGAGCTGTTTTTT. Protein sequence: CASSLLENTGELFF.

The chain recombines TRBV4-1 with TRBJ1-1; tentatively, D is TRBD1 (5 bases). This CDR3 is 14 amino acids long. The V gene lost 4 bases and the J gene lost 6 bases, with 15 bases spanning the gap. CDR1 and CDR2 from the germline V gene are MGHRA and YSYEKL. DNA of the CDR3: TGCGCCAGCAGCCTGGACATCGGGGCGGCTGAAGCTTTCTTT. Translating gives CASSLDIGAAEAFF.

The rearrangement uses TRBV6-5 and TRBJ1-2, with D possibly TRBD1 on 5 matching bases. V was pared by 5 bases and J by 4 bases, with 17 bases between. Germline-derived CDR1 and CDR2 are MNHEY and SVGAGI. The CDR3 has 15 amino acids. The DNA for the CDR3 is TGTGCCAGCAGTGTCCAGGGTTCAGGCAGCTATGGCTACACCTTC. Amino acid sequence: CASSVQGSGSYGYTF.

The genes are TRBV28 and TRBJ1-2, with 7 positions matching TRBD1. V was clipped by 6 bases and J by 8 bases; unmatched bases: 12. This CDR3 contains 14 residues. The germline CDR1 and CDR2 sequences are MDHEN and SYDVKM. The CDR3 coding sequence is TGTGCCAGCAGCAGACAGGGCCCCTGGCTCGGCTACACCTTC. It yields the protein CASSRQGPWLGYTF.

This chain links TRBV27 with TRBJ2-5; 10 bases align to TRBD2. The CDR3 sequence is 16 residues long. Germline CDR1 is MNHEY and CDR2 is SMNVEV (reference sequence). V lost 5 bases and J lost 4; bases outside the gene matches: 10. The CDR3 region is CASSGAGGPWLETQYF. The DNA of the CDR3 is TGTGCCAGCAGTGGAGCGGGAGGGCCGTGGTTAGAGACCCAGTACTTC.

The chain carries TRBV28 and TRBJ1-6; D unresolved. In germline, CDR1 is MDHEN, CDR2 SYDVKM. CDR3 size: 13 residues. V lost 5 bases, J lost 6 bases, and 8 bases lay in between. The CDR3 loop is CASSNRANSPLHF. Here the CDR3 DNA reads TGTGCCAGCAGTAACAGAGCTAATTCACCCCTCCACTTT.

V gene TRBV27 combines with J gene TRBJ2-2; 9 positions match TRBD1. With 4 bases clipped from V and 4 bases from J, the junction kept 10 bases outside the gene matches. The germline CDR1 and CDR2 sequences are MNHEY and SMNVEV (reference sequence). This CDR3 has 17 residues. The CDR3 sequence is CASSSGQGISPTGELFF. The DNA for the CDR3 is TGTGCCAGCAGTTCGGGACAGGGCATCTCTCCCACCGGGGAGCTGTTTTTT.

CDR3: CASSSDRGEGTF. Written as DNA, the CDR3 is TGTGCCAGCAGCTCAGACAGGGGAGAGGGCACCTTC. The rearrangement uses TRBV7-9 and TRBJ1-2, with 8 bases matching TRBD1. The germline gives CDR1 SEHNR, CDR2 FQNEAQ (reference sequence). Losses at the gene ends were 4 bases for V and 13 bases for J; bases not matched to a gene: 8. This CDR3 spans 12 amino acids.

This clone has only a few counts. The rearrangement uses TRBV28 and TRBJ2-7; the D gene is possibly TRBD1 (5 bases). The CDR3 spans 14 residues. Germline V gives CDR1 MDHEN, CDR2 SYDVKM. Trimming cost V 5 bases and J 3 bases, with 14 bases left between them. As DNA, the CDR3 is TGTGCCAGCAGTCCACAGGTGGGAAGCTACGAGCAGTACTTC. The encoded protein is CASSPQVGSYEQYF.

By sample share, this clone is medium-sized (0.01 to 0.1%). V and J are TRBV25-1 and TRBJ1-2; no firm D call. V was shortened by 3 bases and J by 4 bases, with 15 bases between the two germline ends. This CDR3 is built from 15 residues. Germline CDR1 and CDR2: MGHDK and SYGVNS. The CDR3 DNA reads as TGTGCCAGCAGTGATCCCGGACTAAATTTCTATGGCTACACCTTC. Its translation is CASSDPGLNFYGYTF.

The rearrangement uses TRBV16 and TRBJ2-7; possible D gene TRBD1, 5 bases. Germline V gives CDR1 KGHSY, CDR2 FQNENV. The V end lost 0 bases, the J end lost 3 bases, and 9 bases lay between the germline ends. The CDR3 runs to 14 residues. The DNA of the CDR3 is TGTGCCAGCAGCCAATCGGGGCAGGTCTACGAGCAGTACGTC. Its translation: CASSQSGQVYEQYV.

The chain employs TRBV6-5 and TRBJ1-4; D is possibly TRBD1 (5 bases). The CDR3 runs to 12 residues. With 0 bases removed from V and 10 bases from J, the gap between germline ends came to 6 bases. Germline loops: CDR1 MNHEY, CDR2 SVGAGI. The CDR3 bases are TGTGCCAGCAGTTACTCGGGGGGAAAACTGTTTTTT. Translation gives CASSYSGGKLFF.

The chain has TRBV28 and TRBJ2-1; D uncertain. There are 13 residues in the CDR3. In germline, CDR1 is MDHEN, CDR2 SYDVKM. Trimming shortened V by 1 base and J by 5 bases, and 6 bases separated the two germline ends. CDR3 nucleotide sequence: TGTGCCAGCAGTTTATACAGCAACAATGAGCAGTTCTTC. It encodes CASSLYSNNEQFF.

CDR3 coding DNA: TGTGCCAGCAGCTTAGCAACAGGTCTTGAGCAGTTCTTC. Protein sequence: CASSLATGLEQFF. The chain is built from TRBV7-6 and TRBJ2-1; a possible D gene is TRBD1 (5 bases). Looked up from germline, CDR1 is SGHVS and CDR2 is FNYEAQ. The CDR3 spans 13 residues. The V and J ends lost 0 bases and 9 bases respectively, with 9 bases between them. The full variable domain, completed using reference TRBV7-6 and TRBJ2-1, is GAGVSQSPRYKVTKRGQDVALRCDPISGHVSLYWYRQALGQGPEFLTYFNYEAQQDKSGLPNDRFSAERPEGSISTLTIQRTEQRDSAMYRCASSLATGLEQFFGPGTRLTVL.

The chain recombines TRBV2 with TRBJ2-2, with D unclear. The CDR3 contains 14 residues. The V end was cut by 4 bases, the J end by 0 bases, with 6 bases between. Germline loops: CDR1 SNHLY, CDR2 FYNNEI. The CDR3 nucleotides read TGTGCCAGCAGTGCGGACCCGAACACCGGGGAGCTGTTTTTT. Translating it yields CASSADPNTGELFF.

This chain links TRBV2 with TRBJ2-3; D is perhaps TRBD2 (6 bases). The CDR3 has 16 residues. The germline V gene has CDR1 SNHLY and CDR2 FYNNEI. With 7 bases removed from V and 3 bases from J, the gap between germline ends came to 20 bases. CDR3 region: CASKRRGLSTTDTQYF. CDR3 nucleotides: TGTGCCAGCAAGAGGCGGGGCCTAAGCACTACAGATACGCAGTATTTT.

The chain has TRBV28 and TRBJ1-4; D remains ambiguous. The CDR3 has 15 residues. Deletions cut 3 bases from V and 5 bases from J, with 13 bases between. The germline CDR1 and CDR2 sequences are MDHEN and SYDVKM. The CDR3 nucleotides are TGTGCCAGCAGTTTTTGGGCAGTCAAGAATGAAAAACTGTTTTTT. Its protein is CASSFWAVKNEKLFF.

The chain employs TRBV27 and TRBJ2-7; 7 bases agree with TRBD1. The CDR3 totals 14 residues. CDR1 is MNHEY, CDR2 SMNVEV, per germline (reference sequence). The V segment lost 5 bases and the J segment 4 bases; nucleotides outside the gene matches: 8. CDR3 residues: CASSLRTGGYEQYF. CDR3 coding DNA: TGTGCCAGCAGTCTCAGGACAGGAGGATACGAGCAGTACTTC.

This clone was seen a handful of times. V gene TRBV6-5 combines with J gene TRBJ2-1, with a weak D call TRBD1 (5 bases). V was cut by 8 bases and J by 6 bases, with 14 bases left in between. The CDR3 consists of 13 residues. Germline assignment: CDR1 MNHEY and CDR2 SVGAGI. The CDR3 is CASSVQGGNEQFF. The CDR3 DNA sequence: TGTGCCAGCTCGGTCCAGGGCGGCAATGAGCAGTTCTTC.

The chain combines TRBV5-4 with TRBJ2-1, with 11 bases aligning to TRBD2. The V gene end was trimmed by 5 bases and the J gene end by 7 bases; junction bases not matched to a gene: 11. The V gene's germline CDR1 is SGHNT and CDR2 YYREEE (reference sequence). The CDR3 contains 16 residues. The CDR3 region has the DNA TGTGCCAGCAGGAAAATAGCGGGGGGGCTTATGAATGAGCAGTTCTTC. This sequence encodes CASRKIAGGLMNEQFF.

In its sample, this clone was seen a few times. The chain is built from TRBV18 and TRBJ2-7, with D possibly being TRBD2 (6 bases). V lost 4 bases and J lost 3, with 22 bases in between. This CDR3 has 17 residues. Looked up from germline, CDR1 is KGHSH and CDR2 is LQKENI. The chain's CDR3 is CASSLGSGRDGNYEQYV. The CDR3 DNA is TGTGCCAGCTCACTAGGGTCGGGGCGGGACGGAAACTACGAGCAGTACGTC.

This clone was recorded once. V usage is TRBV7-9 and J usage is TRBJ1-1; 10 positions match TRBD1. This CDR3 spans 13 amino acids. The ends lost 4 bases at V and 7 bases at J; junction bases unmatched: 3. The germline gives CDR1 SEHNR, CDR2 FQNEAQ (reference sequence). CDR3 DNA sequence: TGTGCCAGCAGCTCGGGACAGGGGAATGAAGCTTTCTTT. It encodes CASSSGQGNEAFF.

The genes are TRBV28 and TRBJ2-3; no firm D call. In germline, CDR1 is MDHEN, CDR2 SYDVKM. Trimming left V 5 bases short and J 1 base short, with 7 bases between. This CDR3 spans 13 amino acids. The CDR3 region is CASSPRGTDTQYF. CDR3 sequence (DNA): TGTGCCAGCAGTCCCCGGGGCACAGATACGCAGTATTTT.